This TCR beta chain was found in a study of Ad26.COV2.S vaccination and SARS-CoV-2 variants. Study at large: Among those in the COV1001 Ad26.COV2.S trial arm was the donor. Administration of Ad26.COV2.S was intramuscular, either once or twice 56 days apart.

V lost 1 base to trimming and J lost 2 bases, with 11 bases between them. Germline V lookup: CDR1 MNHEY, CDR2 SVGEGT. The CDR3 runs to 16 residues. Regarding the study as a whole: Total T cell responses, in the TCR breadth and depth analyses, may have been underestimated.

Method: immunoSEQ multiplex PCR; TCRdb's copy keeps in-frame clones and lacks some. The table includes roughly 420,000 clones, 89% detected once. Sample treatment: around 19 received Ad26.COV2.S at low or high dose, single or two shots; roughly 5 received placebo; per-sample allocation not given. The study sampled participants on day 63 after the first vaccine or placebo injection. As concerns this clone: What it binds is unknown.

The chain recombines TRBV6-2 or TRBV6-3 with TRBJ2-2, with unresolved D. This receptor was obtained from a person between 18 and 65 years old who received the Ad26.COV2.S COVID-19 vaccine or a placebo. This sample comprised peripheral blood, obtained in a trial of Ad26.COV2.S vaccine versus placebo. The CDR3 protein is CASSYLGEPNTGELFF. The DNA for the CDR3 is TGTGCCAGCAGTTACTTAGGCGAACCTAACACCGGGGAGCTGTTTTTT.